The 13 T cell receptor beta chains below come from one sample, sequenced in a study of shared clonotypes between healthy human individuals. The data were produced by immunoSEQ multiplex PCR, yet TCRdb's version contains in-frame clones alone and is incomplete. The sample records about 490,000 clones, around 79% being singletons. Sequencing was carried out using PBMCs. All receptors come from a woman between 40 and 50 years old in good health. Some clones in this sample may be carry-over from other donors' samples.

This clone has just one count. V is TRBV7-2 and J is TRBJ2-1; D is undetermined. The germline CDR1 and CDR2 sequences are SGHTA and FQGNSA. The CDR3 covers 15 residues. Trimming pared 2 bases from V and 0 bases from J, leaving 8 bases between. CDR3 residues: CASSLIADSYNEQFF. As DNA, the CDR3 is TGTGCCAGCAGCTTAATCGCGGACTCCTACAATGAGCAGTTCTTC.

The genes are TRBV6-5 and TRBJ2-1; 7 bases line up with TRBD1. The germline V gene has CDR1 MNHEY and CDR2 SVGAGI. V shed 6 bases, J shed 4 bases, and the junction held 6 bases outside the gene matches. CDR3 size: 14 residues. DNA for the CDR3: TGTGCCAGCAGCCGGGGACAGTCTTACAATGAGCAGTTCTTC. The encoded protein is CASSRGQSYNEQFF.

This chain connects TRBV5-6 to TRBJ2-5; D unresolved. V lost 0 bases to trimming and J lost 6 bases, with 12 bases between them. Germline lookup yields CDR1 SGHDT and CDR2 YYEEEE. This CDR3 comprises 14 residues. CDR3 residues: CASSLGGVQQTQYF. CDR3 in DNA: TGTGCCAGCAGCTTGGGGGGTGTGCAACAGACCCAGTACTTC.

This chain joins TRBV15 and TRBJ1-1, with D possibly TRBD1 on 5 matching bases. Germline lookup yields CDR1 LNHNV and CDR2 YYDKDF (reference sequence). Between the trimmed V and J ends, which lost 1 base and 8 bases, there was a span of 14 bases. The length of the CDR3 is 14 residues. In DNA, the CDR3 is TGTGCCACCAGCAGAGTGGGGGGGATAAGGGAAGCTTTCTTT. Protein product: CATSRVGGIREAFF.

Points on this clone: Other DNA variants within this sample encode the same CDR3. The rearrangement joins TRBV2 to TRBJ2-5; D might be TRBD2 (6 bases). The CDR3 sequence is 12 residues long. Trimming cost V 6 bases and J 5 bases, with 10 bases left between them. The germline V gene has CDR1 SNHLY and CDR2 FYNNEI. The CDR3 is CASSPGRETQYF. DNA of the CDR3: TGTGCCAGCAGCCCGGGGAGGGAGACCCAGTACTTC. Full variable domain (outside the CDR3, taken from reference TRBV2 and TRBJ2-5): EPEVTQTPSHQVTQMGQEVILRCVPISNHLYFYWYRQILGQKVEFLVSFYNNEISEKSEIFDDQFSVERPDGSNFTLKIRSTKLEDSAMYFCASSPGRETQYFGPGTRLLVL.

The chain couples TRBV2 to TRBJ1-5; tentative D call: TRBD1 (6 bases). The CDR3 loop spans 15 amino acids. Trimming pared 7 bases from V and 0 bases from J, leaving 13 bases between. Germline assignment: CDR1 SNHLY and CDR2 FYNNEI. The CDR3 sequence is CASTEPGASNQPQHF. The CDR3 region has the DNA TGTGCCAGCACCGAGCCGGGGGCTAGCAATCAGCCCCAGCATTTT.

This clone showed up just once. The chain is built from TRBV7-7 and TRBJ2-7; TRBD1 matches at 9 bases. The germline V gene encodes CDR1 SSHAT and CDR2 FNYEAQ (reference sequence). Unmatched junction bases numbered 8, after V lost 5 bases and J lost 3 bases. This CDR3 region has 15 residues. The CDR3 protein is CASSEGGTGLYEQYF. The CDR3, as DNA: TGTGCCAGCAGCGAGGGGGGGACAGGGCTCTACGAGCAGTACTTC. The complete variable domain, with remaining parts taken from reference TRBV7-7 and TRBJ2-7, reads GAGVSQSPRYKVTKRGQDVTLRCDPISSHATLYWYQQALGQGPEFLTYFNYEAQPDKSGLPSDRFSAERPEGSISTLTIQRTEQRDSAMYRCASSEGGTGLYEQYFGPGTRLTVT.

V and J are TRBV5-1 and TRBJ1-1; 7 bases are shared with TRBD1. The CDR3 covers 14 residues. V lost 0 bases, J lost 4 bases, and 3 bases stayed unmatched. Per the germline V gene, CDR1 is SGHRS and CDR2 is YFSETQ. The CDR3 DNA reads as TGCGCCAGCAGCTTGGTGGACAGGAGCACTGAAGCTTTCTTT. Protein product: CASSLVDRSTEAFF.

The chain employs TRBV4-3 and TRBJ2-5, with 9 bases identical to TRBD2. This CDR3 comprises 19 residues. V was pared by 4 bases and J by 5 bases, with 20 bases of the junction left unmatched. CDR1 is LGHNA, CDR2 YSLEER, per germline. The CDR3 coding sequence is TGCGCCAGCAGCCCCCCCCAGGGGCAGCGGGAGGTGAGTTGGGAGACCCAGTACTTC. Encoded protein: CASSPPQGQREVSWETQYF.

This clone was counted many times. The chain joins TRBV13 to TRBJ2-2; D is uncertain. Germline CDR1 reads PRHDT; CDR2 reads FYEKMQ (reference sequence). The V gene lost 5 bases and the J gene lost 4 bases, with 8 bases spanning the gap. The CDR3 is 13 amino acids. The CDR3 here is CASSPLLTGELFF. In nucleotides, the CDR3 is TGTGCCAGCAGCCCTCTGCTCACCGGGGAGCTGTTTTTT.

The chain has TRBV18 and TRBJ1-1; D is perhaps TRBD1 (6 bases). Germline V gene data show CDR1 as KGHSH and CDR2 as LQKENI. Trimming removed 1 base from V and 4 bases from J, with 16 bases in between. The CDR3 runs to 16 residues. The CDR3 DNA reads as TGTGCCAGCTCACCACGGGTACAGGGATTGAGCACTGAAGCTTTCTTT. Translated, it gives CASSPRVQGLSTEAFF.

The CDR3 bases are TGTGCCAGCAGCTTTTCCAGGGGAGCAGATACGCAGTATTTT. Its translation: CASSFSRGADTQYF. V gene TRBV11-3 combines with J gene TRBJ2-3; D may be TRBD1 (6 bases). Between the trimmed V and J ends, which lost 3 bases and 4 bases, there was a span of 11 bases. The CDR3 runs 14 residues. Germline CDR1 reads SGHNT; CDR2 reads YENEEA.

This rearrangement joins TRBV5-1 to TRBJ2-7; TRBD2 is a possible D gene (6 bases). Deletions cut 5 bases from V and 7 bases from J, with 19 bases between. CDR1 is SGHRS and CDR2 is YFSETQ in the germline V gene. The CDR3 runs 14 residues. The CDR3 loop reads CASSTGTSGGEQYF. CDR3 nucleotides: TGCGCCAGCAGTACTGGGACCTCCGGAGGGGAGCAGTACTTC.